This TCR beta chain is from a study of control samples from healthy donors and cancer patients (dated by TCRdb to 2019 to 2021). Concerning this clone: What this receptor recognizes is not known. No base-level quality is on record; no much larger clone is a single base apart.

The method behind the library was the immunoSEQ multiplex PCR assay. Entries here come from immuneACCESS through TCRdb and include only in-frame sequences with V and J called. Some clones fail to appear in such tables; in the studies checked, an unresolved V gene covers under half of the shortfall, and the cause of the remainder is unknown. This sample is represented by around 150,000 clones; 85% to 90% of them were singletons. About 12% of the sample belongs to the ten largest clones. Deletion took 3 bases off V and 5 bases off J, with a span of 15 bases between the germline ends. The germline V gene (reference sequence) gives CDR1 as LGHDT and CDR2 as YNNKEL. Measured from the cysteine to the phenylalanine, the CDR3 is 15 residues long. Only CDR3 DNA is held: 45 bases, read in frame from base 1.

The sample consisted of blood. This clonotype was sampled from a man in his thirties or forties in good health. The rearranged chain carries TRBV3-1 (or the pseudogene TRBV3-2) and TRBJ2-3; the D segment cannot be called with confidence. CDR3 loop: CASSHLVSSRDTQYF. DNA sequence: TGTGCCAGCAGCCACCTCGTGAGTTCGAGAGATACGCAGTATTTT.